Below, 27 T cell receptor beta chains from the same sample are listed, as sequenced in a study of post-analysis software for immune sequencing data. Overall study results and limits: TRBV5-6, TRBV5-1 and TRBV20-1 belonged to a set of about five TRBV segments that were more frequent in patients than controls.

The antigens for these receptors are not known. TCR beta cDNA libraries included unique molecular identifiers. TCRdb redid the calling of the PCR reads with MiXCR, one entry per CDR3 protein. The data hold about 540,000 distinct CDR3 sequences, with around 31% observed a single time. Sequenced sample: blood. The origin of the receptors is a girl under 18 with multiple sclerosis.

This clonotype was observed a handful of times. Compared with germline, one end of the junction differs, possibly owing to a read error. The V call is TRBV11-2, the J call TRBJ2-5; D is possibly TRBD1 (6 bases). CDR3 length equals 16 residues. The germline gives CDR1 SGHAT, CDR2 FQNNGV. The CDR3 sequence is CASSLWGRGDQETQYF. The CDR3 DNA follows: TGTGCCAGCAGCTTATGGGGCAGGGGAGACCAGGAGACCCAGTACTTC.

The V and J genes are TRBV12-3 or TRBV12-4 and TRBJ1-2; D ambiguous. Deletions cut 4 bases from V and 8 bases from J, with 11 bases between. The CDR3 is 12 residues long. CDR3 DNA sequence: TGTGCCAGCAGTTACCCGGGGTTGGGCTACACCTTC. Protein: CASSYPGLGYTF.

This chain links TRBV20-1 with TRBJ2-3; D is possibly TRBD2 (6 bases). This CDR3 has 16 residues. Looked up from germline, CDR1 is DFQATT and CDR2 is SNEGSKA (reference sequence). Trimming left V 3 bases short and J 4 bases short, with 20 bases between. The CDR3 coding sequence is TGCAGTGCTAGCGGGACTCCCGCGGGGCGGCCAGATACGCAGTATTTT. Translation: CSASGTPAGRPDTQYF.

This clonotype was seen more than once but under ten times. This chain connects TRBV6-5 to TRBJ2-2; D is unclear. Trimming shortened V by 5 bases and J by 3 bases, and 4 bases separated the two germline ends. This CDR3 contains 12 residues. Looked up from germline, CDR1 is MNHEY and CDR2 is SVGAGI. CDR3 protein: CASSQYTGELFF. In DNA form, the CDR3 reads TGTGCCAGCAGTCAGTACACCGGGGAGCTGTTTTTT.

This clonotype was counted between two and nine times. The J gene is TRBJ2-1, the V gene TRBV7-2; D is unresolved. V shed 2 bases and J shed 1 base, with 9 bases lying between them. This CDR3 is 15 amino acids long. Germline V lookup: CDR1 SGHTA, CDR2 FQGNSA. CDR3 coding DNA: TGTGCCAGCAGCTTACGACTGGCTTCCTACAATGAGCAGTTCTTC. Protein: CASSLRLASYNEQFF.

As concerns this clonotype: One end of the junction does not line up with germline, which may come from a read error. The chain combines TRBV4-1 with TRBJ2-1; 10 nucleotides agree with TRBD1. The germline gives CDR1 MGHRA, CDR2 YSYEKL. The CDR3 runs 15 residues. The CDR3 DNA reads TGCGCCAACAGCCTTCCCGGGACAGGGGACAATGAGCAGTTCTTC. Translated, it gives CANSLPGTGDNEQFF.

The gene calls are TRBV7-9 and TRBJ1-1; TRBD1 aligns across 7 bases. The CDR3 has 12 residues. Germline V gives CDR1 SEHNR, CDR2 FQNEAQ (reference sequence). V was clipped by 3 bases and J by 7 bases; unmatched bases: 2. The CDR3 region has the DNA TGTGCCAGCAGCTTCCGGACAGGTGAAGCTTTCTTT. Translation: CASSFRTGEAFF.

This clonotype was observed a handful of times. The chain is built from TRBV6-5 and TRBJ2-7, with 8 bases aligning to TRBD2. The germline V gene encodes CDR1 MNHEY and CDR2 SVGAGI. The CDR3 runs 16 residues. The V gene end was trimmed by 0 bases and the J gene end by 2 bases; junction bases not matched to a gene: 6. CDR3 sequence (DNA): TGTGCCAGCAGTTACTCTGGAACTAGCGGAGCCTACGAGCAGTACTTC. Its translation: CASSYSGTSGAYEQYF.

This clonotype was counted at least ten times. The CDR3 reads CASSPGTGHGYTF. The CDR3, as DNA: TGCGCCAGCAGCCCCGGGACAGGGCATGGCTACACCTTC. The V and J genes are TRBV5-1 and TRBJ1-2; 9 bases line up with TRBD1. Trimming cost V 4 bases and J 6 bases; bases outside gene matches: 4. This CDR3 comprises 13 residues. CDR1 SGHRS and CDR2 YFSETQ come from the germline V gene.

This clonotype was seen more than once but under ten times. The J gene is TRBJ2-7, the V gene TRBV5-1; weak D call: TRBD1 (6 bases). CDR1 and CDR2 from the germline V gene are SGHRS and YFSETQ. CDR3 length: 13 residues. V was clipped by 4 bases and J by 7 bases, with 15 bases between them. CDR3 sequence reads: CASSTQGFEEQYF. In DNA, the CDR3 is TGCGCCAGCAGCACACAGGGCTTTGAAGAGCAGTACTTC.

V is TRBV20-1 and J is TRBJ1-1; D is ambiguous. V lost 3 bases to trimming and J lost 4 bases, with 12 bases between them. The CDR3 loop spans 13 amino acids. The V gene's germline CDR1 is DFQATT and CDR2 SNEGSKA (reference sequence). CDR3 sequence (DNA): TGCAGTGCTAGGAAAGGGCAGCGCACTGAAGCTTTCTTT. Protein product: CSARKGQRTEAFF.

This clonotype was counted between two and nine times. The chain couples TRBV6-5 to TRBJ1-5; weak D call: TRBD1 (5 bases). V dropped 7 bases and J dropped 6 bases, with 16 bases sitting between them. Germline lookup yields CDR1 MNHEY and CDR2 SVGAGI. This CDR3 has 14 amino acids. This chain's CDR3 is CASTLRGLVQPQHF. Here the CDR3 DNA reads TGTGCCAGCACCCTGCGGGGCTTGGTTCAGCCCCAGCATTTT.

The V gene is TRBV6-5, the J gene TRBJ1-2; TRBD1 matches at 9 bases. Germline assignment: CDR1 MNHEY and CDR2 SVGAGI. The CDR3 consists of 13 residues. V shed 6 bases and J 8 bases; nucleotides not matched to a gene: 7. Here the CDR3 DNA reads TGTGCCAGCAGCATACAGGGGGCGAAAGGCTACACCTTC. The encoded protein is CASSIQGAKGYTF.

With respect to this clonotype: An end of the junction differs from the germline gene, which may be a read error. This chain joins TRBV20-1 and TRBJ1-2, with D perhaps TRBD1 (5 bases). Germline CDR1 reads DFQATT; CDR2 reads SNEGSKA (reference sequence). This CDR3 has 12 amino acids. CDR3 region: CSAREQDQGYAF. CDR3 bases: TGCAGTGCTAGAGAACAGGATCAAGGCTACGCCTTC.

The chain recombines TRBV11-1 with TRBJ2-3, with D perhaps matching TRBD1 (5 bases). Trimming took off 1 base at V and 0 bases at J, with 11 bases between the two ends. This CDR3 spans 16 amino acids. The germline V gene has CDR1 SGHAT and CDR2 FQDESV (reference sequence). CDR3 loop: CASSLEGAESTDTQYF. CDR3 nucleotide sequence: TGTGCCAGCAGCTTAGAAGGGGCGGAGAGCACAGATACGCAGTATTTT.

The chain has TRBV12-3 or TRBV12-4 and TRBJ1-2; possible D gene TRBD1, 5 bases. V was trimmed by 6 bases and J by 2 bases, leaving 16 bases between them. CDR3 length: 15 amino acids. The CDR3: CASSPQAGANYGYTF. The DNA for the CDR3 is TGTGCCAGCAGCCCCCAGGCCGGGGCGAACTATGGCTACACCTTC.

This clonotype was picked up many times. The CDR3 coding sequence is TGTGCCAGCAGTTTTTGGGGGGACACAGATACGCAGTATTTT. It is translated as CASSFWGDTDTQYF. The chain has TRBV12-3 or TRBV12-4 and TRBJ2-3; D possibly corresponds to TRBD2 (6 bases). This CDR3 is built from 14 residues. Between the trimmed V and J ends, which lost 3 bases and 2 bases, there was a span of 9 bases.

This clonotype was recorded at least ten times. The CDR3 loop is CASSATGTGFNEQYF. In DNA form, the CDR3 reads TGTGCCAGCAGCGCCACCGGGACAGGGTTCAACGAGCAGTACTTC. V usage is TRBV7-3 and J usage is TRBJ2-7; TRBD1 aligns across 9 bases. The CDR3 has 15 residues. CDR1 and CDR2 from the germline V gene are SGHTA and FQGTGA. V was pared by 5 bases and J by 5 bases, with 10 bases of the junction left unmatched.

V usage is TRBV7-9 and J usage is TRBJ1-4; TRBD1 matches 7 bases. Germline V gene sequence: CDR1 SEHNR, CDR2 FQNEAQ (reference sequence). CDR3 length: 17 amino acids. V lost 2 bases to trimming and J lost 4 bases; unmatched junction nucleotides: 10. The DNA of the CDR3 is TGTGCCAGCAGCTTACTTCTAGGGGGCGTCGGTAATGAAAAACTGTTTTTT. This codes for CASSLLLGGVGNEKLFF.

This clonotype appeared many times. CDR3 in DNA: TGTGCCACCAGCAGAGCGGGACAGGGGCAAGAGACCCAGTACTTC. Translated, it gives CATSRAGQGQETQYF. This sequence joins TRBV15 and TRBJ2-5; TRBD1 matches 10 bases. This CDR3 has 15 residues. The germline V gene encodes CDR1 LNHNV and CDR2 YYDKDF (reference sequence). V gave up 1 base and J gave up 2 bases; unmatched junction bases: 1. Based on the CDR3 plus reference TRBV15 and TRBJ2-5, the full variable domain is DAMVIQNPRYQVTQFGKPVTLSCSQTLNHNVMYWYQQKSSQAPKLLFHYYDKDFNNEADTPDNFQSRRPNTSFCFLDIRSPGLGDTAMYLCATSRAGQGQETQYFGPGTRLLVL.

This rearrangement joins TRBV11-1 to TRBJ2-1; no clear D. Germline CDR1 is SGHAT and CDR2 is FQDESV (reference sequence). V shed 5 bases and J shed 0 bases, with 8 bases lying between them. The CDR3 extends over 14 amino acids. CDR3 loop: CASSQAYSYNEQFF. In DNA form, the CDR3 reads TGTGCCAGCAGCCAAGCCTACTCCTACAATGAGCAGTTCTTC.

The V and J genes are TRBV2 and TRBJ2-3, with D perhaps assigned TRBD1 or TRBD2 (5 bases each). The CDR3 sequence is 13 residues long. V was shortened by 6 bases and J by 3 bases, with 10 bases between the two germline ends. The germline CDR1 and CDR2 sequences are SNHLY and FYNNEI. DNA for the CDR3: TGTGCCAGCAGCTGGGACGGGACAGATACGCAGTATTTT. It codes for CASSWDGTDTQYF.

This clonotype was observed a handful of times. This sequence joins TRBV7-9 and TRBJ2-3; a possible D gene is TRBD2 (5 bases). CDR1 is SEHNR, CDR2 FQNEAQ, per germline (reference sequence). This CDR3 has 18 amino acids. V lost 0 bases, J lost 4 bases, and 20 bases lay in between. The CDR3, as DNA: TGTGCCAGCAGCTTAGCGCCCGGGGAACGTCAGATTTCAGATACGCAGTATTTT. Amino acid sequence: CASSLAPGERQISDTQYF.

This clonotype was observed many times. The junction differs from germline at one of its ends, possibly a read error. The V gene is TRBV7-7, the J gene TRBJ2-7, with 8 bases that match TRBD1. The CDR3 consists of 14 residues. Looked up from germline, CDR1 is SSHAT and CDR2 is FNYEAQ (reference sequence). The CDR3 reads CASSLGQGIHEQYF. Here the CDR3 DNA reads TGTGCTAGCAGCTTAGGACAGGGTATTCACGAGCAGTACTTC.

The chain is built from TRBV19 and TRBJ2-4; D might be TRBD1 or TRBD2, each matching 6 bases. Germline V gene sequence: CDR1 LNHDA, CDR2 SQIVND (reference sequence). The CDR3 runs 13 residues. The CDR3 sequence is CATQGRLGNIQYF. The CDR3 DNA is TGTGCAACTCAGGGGAGGTTGGGAAACATTCAGTACTTC.

About this clonotype: A junction boundary mismatches the germline segment, possibly from a read error. The V call is TRBV15, the J call TRBJ2-6, with no clear D. This CDR3 has 15 amino acids. Germline V gives CDR1 LNHNV, CDR2 YYDKDF (reference sequence). The CDR3 loop is CATSRGGAGVNVLTF. Here the CDR3 DNA reads TGTGCCACCAGCAGAGGTGGAGCTGGGGTCAACGTCCTGACTTTC.

This clonotype was recorded at least ten times. The chain couples TRBV4-1 to TRBJ2-3, with D possibly matching TRBD2 (5 bases). Between the trimmed V and J ends, which lost 0 bases and 2 bases, there was a span of 21 bases. Germline V CDR1 and CDR2: MGHRA, YSYEKL. The CDR3 runs 19 residues. CDR3 loop: CASSQERGGLPTITDTQYF. The CDR3 nucleotides read TGCGCCAGCAGCCAAGAAAGAGGCGGGCTACCCACGATCACAGATACGCAGTATTTT.